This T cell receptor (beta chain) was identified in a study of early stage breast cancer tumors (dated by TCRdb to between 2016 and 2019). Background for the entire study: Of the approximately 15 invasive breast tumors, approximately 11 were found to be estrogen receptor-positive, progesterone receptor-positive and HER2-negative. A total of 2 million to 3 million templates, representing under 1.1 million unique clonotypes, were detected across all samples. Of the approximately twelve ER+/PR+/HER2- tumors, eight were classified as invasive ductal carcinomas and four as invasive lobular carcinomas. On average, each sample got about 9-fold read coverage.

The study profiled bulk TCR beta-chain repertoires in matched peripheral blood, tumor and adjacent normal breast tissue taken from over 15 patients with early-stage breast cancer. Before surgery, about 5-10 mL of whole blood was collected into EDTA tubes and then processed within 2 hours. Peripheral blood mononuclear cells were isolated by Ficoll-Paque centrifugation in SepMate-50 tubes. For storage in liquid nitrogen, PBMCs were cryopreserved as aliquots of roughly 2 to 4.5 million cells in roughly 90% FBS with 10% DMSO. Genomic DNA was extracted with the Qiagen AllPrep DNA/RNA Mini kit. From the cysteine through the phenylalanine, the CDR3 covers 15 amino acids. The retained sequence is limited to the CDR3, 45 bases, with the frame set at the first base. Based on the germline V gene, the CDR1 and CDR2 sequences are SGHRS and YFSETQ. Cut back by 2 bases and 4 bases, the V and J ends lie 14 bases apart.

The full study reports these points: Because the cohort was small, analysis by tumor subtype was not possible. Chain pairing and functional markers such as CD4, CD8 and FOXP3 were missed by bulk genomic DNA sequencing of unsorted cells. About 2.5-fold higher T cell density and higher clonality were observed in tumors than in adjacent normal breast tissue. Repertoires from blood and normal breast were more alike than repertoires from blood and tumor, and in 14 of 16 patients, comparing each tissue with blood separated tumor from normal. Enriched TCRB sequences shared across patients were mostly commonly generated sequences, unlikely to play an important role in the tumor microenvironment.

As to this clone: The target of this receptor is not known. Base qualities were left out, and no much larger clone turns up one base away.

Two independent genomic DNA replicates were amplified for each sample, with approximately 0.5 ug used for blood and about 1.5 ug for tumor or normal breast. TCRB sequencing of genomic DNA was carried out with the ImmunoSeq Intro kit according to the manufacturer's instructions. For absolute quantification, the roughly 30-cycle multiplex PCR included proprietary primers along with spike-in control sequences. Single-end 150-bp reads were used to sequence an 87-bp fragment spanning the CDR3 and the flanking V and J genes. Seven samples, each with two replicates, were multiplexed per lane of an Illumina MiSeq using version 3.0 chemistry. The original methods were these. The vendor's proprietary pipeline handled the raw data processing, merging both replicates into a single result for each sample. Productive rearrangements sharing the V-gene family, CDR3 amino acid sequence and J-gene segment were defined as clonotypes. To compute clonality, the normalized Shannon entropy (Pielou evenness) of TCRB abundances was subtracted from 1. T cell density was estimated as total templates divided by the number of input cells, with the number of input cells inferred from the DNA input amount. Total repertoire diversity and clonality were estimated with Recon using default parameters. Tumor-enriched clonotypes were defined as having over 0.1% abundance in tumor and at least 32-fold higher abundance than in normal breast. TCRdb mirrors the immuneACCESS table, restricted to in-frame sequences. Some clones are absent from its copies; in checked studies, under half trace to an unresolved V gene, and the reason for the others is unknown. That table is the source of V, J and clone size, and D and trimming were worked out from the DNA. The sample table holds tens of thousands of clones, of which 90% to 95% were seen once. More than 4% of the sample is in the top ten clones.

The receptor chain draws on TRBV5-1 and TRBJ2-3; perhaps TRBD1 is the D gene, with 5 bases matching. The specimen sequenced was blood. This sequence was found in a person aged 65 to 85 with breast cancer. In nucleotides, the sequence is TGCGCCAGCAGCTTTGCAGGGATCCTCGCAGATACGCAGTATTTT. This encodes CASSFAGILADTQYF. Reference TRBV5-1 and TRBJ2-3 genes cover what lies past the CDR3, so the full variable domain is KAGVTQTPRYLIKTRGQQVTLSCSPISGHRSVSWYQQTPGQGLQFLFEYFSETQRNKGNFPGRFSGRQFSNSRSEMNVSTLELGDSALYLCASSFAGILADTQYFGPGTRLTVL.